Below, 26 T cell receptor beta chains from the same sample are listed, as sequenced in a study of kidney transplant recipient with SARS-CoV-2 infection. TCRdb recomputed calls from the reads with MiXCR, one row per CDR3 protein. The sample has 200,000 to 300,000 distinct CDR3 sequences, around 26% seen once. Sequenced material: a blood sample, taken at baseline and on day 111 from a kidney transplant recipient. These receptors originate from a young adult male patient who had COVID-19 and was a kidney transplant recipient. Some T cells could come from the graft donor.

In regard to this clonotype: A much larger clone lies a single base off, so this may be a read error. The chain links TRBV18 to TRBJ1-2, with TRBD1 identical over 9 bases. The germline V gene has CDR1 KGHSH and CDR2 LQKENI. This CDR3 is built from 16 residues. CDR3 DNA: TGTGTCAGCTCACCACCGGACAGGGGAGGAAACTATGGCTACACCTTC. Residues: CVSSPPDRGGNYGYTF.

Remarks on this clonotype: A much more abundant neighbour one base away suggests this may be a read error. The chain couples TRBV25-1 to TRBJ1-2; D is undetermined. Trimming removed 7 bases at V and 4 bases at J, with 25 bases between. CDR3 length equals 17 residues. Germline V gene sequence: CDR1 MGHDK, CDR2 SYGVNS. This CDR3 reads CASNFGQELGKTYGYTF. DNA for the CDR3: TGTGCCAGCAATTTCGGCCAAGAACTGGGAAAGACCTATGGCTACACCTTC.

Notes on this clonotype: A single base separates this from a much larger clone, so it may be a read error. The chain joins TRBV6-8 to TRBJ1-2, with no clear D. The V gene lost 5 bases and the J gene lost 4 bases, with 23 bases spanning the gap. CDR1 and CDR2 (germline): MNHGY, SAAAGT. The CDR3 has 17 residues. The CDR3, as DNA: TGTGCCAGCAGTAAAGAGGAACGCTCTAGAAAGACCTATGGCTACACCTTC. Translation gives CASSKEERSRKTYGYTF.

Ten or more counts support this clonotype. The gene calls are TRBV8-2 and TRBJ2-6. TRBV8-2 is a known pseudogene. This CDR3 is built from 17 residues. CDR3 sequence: CGIEPRITQSRANVLTF. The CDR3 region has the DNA TGTGGCATTGAACCCAGGATAACACAAAGTCGGGCCAACGTCCTGACTTTC.

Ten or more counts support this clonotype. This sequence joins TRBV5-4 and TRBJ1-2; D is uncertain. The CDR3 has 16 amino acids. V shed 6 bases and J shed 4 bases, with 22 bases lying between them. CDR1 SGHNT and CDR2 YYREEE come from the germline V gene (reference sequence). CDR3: CASKWAVPGKTYGYTF. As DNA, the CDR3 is TGTGCCAGCAAGTGGGCCGTACCAGGAAAGACCTATGGCTACACCTTC.

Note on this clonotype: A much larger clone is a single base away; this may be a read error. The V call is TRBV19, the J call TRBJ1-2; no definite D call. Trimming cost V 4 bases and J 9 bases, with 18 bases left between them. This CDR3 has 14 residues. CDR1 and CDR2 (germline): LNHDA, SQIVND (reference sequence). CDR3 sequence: CASSTEARWQSYTF. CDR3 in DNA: TGTGCCAGTAGTACAGAAGCACGCTGGCAAAGCTACACCTTC.

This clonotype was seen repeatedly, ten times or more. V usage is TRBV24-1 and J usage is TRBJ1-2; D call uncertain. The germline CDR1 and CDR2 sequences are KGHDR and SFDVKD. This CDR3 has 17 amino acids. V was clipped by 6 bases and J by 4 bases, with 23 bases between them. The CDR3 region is CATSFMTSTRKTYGYTF. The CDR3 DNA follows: TGTGCCACCAGTTTCATGACTAGTACCAGAAAGACCTATGGCTACACCTTC.

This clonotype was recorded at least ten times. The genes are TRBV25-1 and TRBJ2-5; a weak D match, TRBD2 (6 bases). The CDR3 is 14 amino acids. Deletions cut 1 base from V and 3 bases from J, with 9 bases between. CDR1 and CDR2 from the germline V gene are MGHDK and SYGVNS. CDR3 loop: CASSEFGGKETQYF. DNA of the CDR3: TGTGCCAGCAGTGAATTTGGGGGGAAAGAGACCCAGTACTTC.

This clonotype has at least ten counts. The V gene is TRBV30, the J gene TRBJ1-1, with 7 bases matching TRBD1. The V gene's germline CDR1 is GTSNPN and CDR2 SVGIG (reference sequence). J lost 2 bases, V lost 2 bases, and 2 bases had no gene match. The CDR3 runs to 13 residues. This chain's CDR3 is CAWSRDSNTEAFF. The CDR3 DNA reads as TGTGCCTGGAGTCGGGACAGCAACACTGAAGCTTTCTTT.

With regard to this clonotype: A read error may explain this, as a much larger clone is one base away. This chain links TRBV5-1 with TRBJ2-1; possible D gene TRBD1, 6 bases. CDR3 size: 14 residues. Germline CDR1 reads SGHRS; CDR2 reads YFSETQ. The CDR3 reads CASSLAAGAYEHYF. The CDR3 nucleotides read TGCGCCAGCAGCTTGGCGGCAGGGGCCTACGAGCACTACTTC.

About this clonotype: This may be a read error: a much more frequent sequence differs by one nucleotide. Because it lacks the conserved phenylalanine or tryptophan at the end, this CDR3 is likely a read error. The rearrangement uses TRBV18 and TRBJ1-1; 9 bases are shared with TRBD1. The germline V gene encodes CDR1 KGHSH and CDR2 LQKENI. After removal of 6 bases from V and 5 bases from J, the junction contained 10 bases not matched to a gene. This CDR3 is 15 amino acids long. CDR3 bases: TGTGCCAGCTCGACCGGGACAGGGTCATGGACTGAAGCTTTCCTT. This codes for CASSTGTGSWTEAFL.

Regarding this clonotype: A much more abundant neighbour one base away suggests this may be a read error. The CDR3 loop is CSTVDSTNYGYTF. CDR3 DNA sequence: TGCAGTACCGTGGACAGCACTAACTATGGCTACACCTTC. The gene calls are TRBV20-1 and TRBJ1-2; D perhaps matches TRBD1 (6 bases). This CDR3 region has 13 residues. The V gene's germline CDR1 is DFQATT and CDR2 SNEGSKA (reference sequence). Trimming took off 8 bases at V and 0 bases at J, with 13 bases between the two ends.

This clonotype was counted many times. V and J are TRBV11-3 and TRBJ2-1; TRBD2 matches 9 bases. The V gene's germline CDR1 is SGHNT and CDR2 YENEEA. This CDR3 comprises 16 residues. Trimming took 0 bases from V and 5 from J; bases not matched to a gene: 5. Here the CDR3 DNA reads TGTGCCAGCAGCTTAGAGGGGAGCGGGAGGAACAATGAGCAGTTCTTC. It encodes CASSLEGSGRNNEQFF.

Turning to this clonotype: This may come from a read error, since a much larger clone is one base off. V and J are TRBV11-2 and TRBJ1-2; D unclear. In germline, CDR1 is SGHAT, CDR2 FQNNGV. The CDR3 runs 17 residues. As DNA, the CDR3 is TGTGTCAGCAGCCAAAACAAAACAAGCAGAAAGACCTATGGCTACACCTTC. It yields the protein CVSSQNKTSRKTYGYTF.

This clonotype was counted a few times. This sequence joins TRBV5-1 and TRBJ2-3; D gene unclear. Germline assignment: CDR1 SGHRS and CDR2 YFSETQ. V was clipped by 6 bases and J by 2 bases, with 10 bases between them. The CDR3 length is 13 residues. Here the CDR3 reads CASMVGSTDTQYF. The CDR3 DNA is TGCGCCAGCATGGTGGGGTCCACAGATACGCAGTATTTT.

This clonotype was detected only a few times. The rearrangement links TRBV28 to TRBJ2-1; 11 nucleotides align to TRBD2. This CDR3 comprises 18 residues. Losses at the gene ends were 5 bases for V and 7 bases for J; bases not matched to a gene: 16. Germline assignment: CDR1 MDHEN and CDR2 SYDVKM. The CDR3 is CASSPIRQLAGERNEQFF. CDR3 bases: TGTGCCAGCAGTCCAATTCGGCAACTAGCGGGAGAGAGGAATGAGCAGTTCTTC.

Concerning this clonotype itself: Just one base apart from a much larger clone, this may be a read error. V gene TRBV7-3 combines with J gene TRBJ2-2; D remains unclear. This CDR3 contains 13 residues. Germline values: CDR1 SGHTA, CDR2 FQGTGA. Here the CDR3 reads CAGSLVYPGELFF. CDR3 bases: TGTGCCGGCAGCTTAGTGTACCCCGGGGAGCTGTTTTTT.

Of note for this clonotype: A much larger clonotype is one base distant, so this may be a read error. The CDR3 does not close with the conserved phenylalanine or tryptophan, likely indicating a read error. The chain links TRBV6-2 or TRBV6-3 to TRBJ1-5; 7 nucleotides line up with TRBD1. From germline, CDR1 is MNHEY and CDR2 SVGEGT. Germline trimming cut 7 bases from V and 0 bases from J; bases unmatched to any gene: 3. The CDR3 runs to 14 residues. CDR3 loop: CASNRQGSNQPQHL. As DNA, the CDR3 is TGTGCCAGCAACCGACAGGGTAGCAATCAGCCCCAGCATCTT.

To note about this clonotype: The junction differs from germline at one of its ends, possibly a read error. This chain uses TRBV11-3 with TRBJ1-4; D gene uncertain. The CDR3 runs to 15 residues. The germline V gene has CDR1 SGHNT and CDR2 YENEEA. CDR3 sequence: CASGLGATTNEKLFF. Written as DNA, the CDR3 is TGTGCCAGCGGCTTAGGTGCAACAACTAATGAAAAACTGTTTTTT.

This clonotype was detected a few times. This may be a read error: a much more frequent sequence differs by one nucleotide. The CDR3 nucleotides are TGTGCCAGCAGCGGCTTAGCAGGGGAAAGCAGTCAGCCCCAGCATTTT. Its protein product is CASSGLAGESSQPQHF. J is TRBJ1-5 and V is TRBV7-9; D perhaps matches TRBD1 (6 bases). CDR1 is SEHNR, CDR2 FQNEAQ, per germline (reference sequence). The CDR3 consists of 16 residues.

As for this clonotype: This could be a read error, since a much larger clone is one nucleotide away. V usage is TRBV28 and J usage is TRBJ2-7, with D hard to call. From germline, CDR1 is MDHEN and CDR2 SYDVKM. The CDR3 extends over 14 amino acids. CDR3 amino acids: CASGLQFRYYEQYF. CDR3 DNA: TGTGCCAGCGGTTTACAGTTCCGGTACTACGAGCAGTACTTC.

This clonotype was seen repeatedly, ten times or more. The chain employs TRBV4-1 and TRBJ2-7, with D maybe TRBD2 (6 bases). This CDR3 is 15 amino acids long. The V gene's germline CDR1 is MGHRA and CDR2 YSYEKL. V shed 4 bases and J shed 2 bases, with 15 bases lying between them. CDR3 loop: CASSPLAGRPYEQYF. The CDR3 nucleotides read TGCGCCAGCAGCCCCCTGGCGGGAAGACCCTACGAGCAGTACTTC.

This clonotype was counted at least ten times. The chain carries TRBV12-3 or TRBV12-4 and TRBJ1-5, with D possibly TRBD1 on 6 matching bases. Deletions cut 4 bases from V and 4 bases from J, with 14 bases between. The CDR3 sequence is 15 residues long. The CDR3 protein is CASSSSGGLNQPQHF. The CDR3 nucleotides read TGTGCCAGCAGTTCCAGTGGGGGCCTTAATCAGCCCCAGCATTTT.

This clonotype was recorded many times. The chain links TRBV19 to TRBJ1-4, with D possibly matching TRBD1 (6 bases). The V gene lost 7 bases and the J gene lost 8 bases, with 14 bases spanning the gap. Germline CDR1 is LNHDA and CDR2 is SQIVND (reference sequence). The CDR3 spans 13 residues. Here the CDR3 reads CASTQGGSEKLFF. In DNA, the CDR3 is TGTGCCAGTACCCAAGGGGGAAGCGAAAAACTGTTTTTT.

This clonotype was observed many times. In DNA form, the CDR3 reads TGTGCCAGCAGCCGCACTTGTCCCATTTCAATTCGCACTGAAGCTTTCTTT. Translated, it gives CASSRTCPISIRTEAFF. The rearrangement uses TRBV3-1 and TRBJ1-1; D uncertain. V dropped 4 bases and J dropped 4 bases, with 22 bases sitting between them. The V gene's germline CDR1 is LGHDT and CDR2 YNNKEL (reference sequence). The CDR3 has 17 amino acids.

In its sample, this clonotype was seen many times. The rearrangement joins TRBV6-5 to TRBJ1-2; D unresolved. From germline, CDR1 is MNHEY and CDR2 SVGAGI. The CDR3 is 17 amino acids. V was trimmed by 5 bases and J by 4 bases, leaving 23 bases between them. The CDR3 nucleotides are TGTGCCAGCAGTACATCTCTGGAATGTAGAAAGACCTATGGCTACACCTTC. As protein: CASSTSLECRKTYGYTF.